The clone carrying this T cell receptor beta chain was found many times. Antigen specificity is unknown. V shed 4 bases, J shed 6 bases, and the junction held 2 bases outside the gene matches. The CDR3 spans 14 residues. Germline lookup yields CDR1 SEHNR and CDR2 FQNEAQ (reference sequence). The data are from a study of shared clonotypes between healthy human individuals. As for the study in general: Three plates were used per donor for CD4 naive, three for CD4 memory, two for CD8 naive and one for CD8 memory. General study results and limits: Larger estimated richness was generally seen in naive subsets than in memory subsets. With several donors compared, about 5% of naive CD4 clonotypes were shared.

Assay used: immunoSEQ multiplex PCR; TCRdb lists only in-frame clones, some missing. The sample includes fewer than 1.4 million clones, 75% to 80% seen only once; the top ten take 0.55% to 0.7%. The receptor comes from a man in his late teens or twenties in good health. Some clones in this sample may be carry-over from other donors' samples. The rearrangement joins TRBV7-9 to TRBJ2-1, with TRBD2 matching over 11 bases. Specimen: memory CD4+ T cells from PBMCs. Subset in this sample: CD45RA-negative fraction. The CDR3 loop reads CASSSGLAVNEQFF. The CDR3 DNA follows: TGTGCCAGCAGCTCGGGACTAGCGGTCAATGAGCAGTTCTTC.